The 28 T cell receptor beta chains below were found in one sample sequenced in a study of shared clonotypes between healthy human individuals. Generated by immunoSEQ multiplex PCR, the TCRdb table keeps only in-frame clones and is missing some. The table shows some 2,500,000 clones, with 93% occurring only once. Sample: naive CD4+ T cells from PBMCs. As to subset: CD45RA+ positively selected. Receptors were obtained from a man aged 18 to 29 in good health. Some clones in this sample may be carry-over from other donors' samples.

The chain joins TRBV7-7 to TRBJ2-2, with a possible D match to TRBD2 (5 bases). Germline assignment: CDR1 SSHAT and CDR2 FNYEAQ (reference sequence). The germline V and J ends were trimmed by 5 bases and 6 bases, with 13 bases remaining between them. The CDR3 extends over 14 amino acids. CDR3: CASSPRRPPGELFF. The DNA for the CDR3 is TGTGCCAGCAGCCCCAGGAGGCCCCCCGGGGAGCTGTTTTTT.

To note about this clone: Here the CDR3 omits its conserved ending phenylalanine or tryptophan, so a read error is the likely source. The DNA is omitted, as the CDR3 cannot be located on it reliably, and the CDR3 follows TCRdb's listing. This sequence joins TRBV18 and TRBJ1-4; the DNA was not compared with TRBD1, the D call given in the table. The CDR3 totals 11 residues, both ends included. Germline V gives CDR1 KGHSH, CDR2 LQKENI. The CDR3 here is CASSRDIRRSI.

Note on this clone: The sample has other DNA sequences that encode this CDR3 too. The chain links TRBV9 to TRBJ1-1, with unresolved D. V gave up 0 bases and J gave up 2 bases, with 8 bases separating them. CDR1 and CDR2 (germline): SGDLS, YYNGEE. This CDR3 region has 14 residues. In DNA form, the CDR3 reads TGTGCCAGCAGCGTAGGGTCAGGTAACACTGAAGCTTTCTTT. Translated: CASSVGSGNTEAFF.

V is TRBV12-5 and J is TRBJ1-1; D uncertain. Germline CDR1 is LGHNT and CDR2 is FRNRAP. Trimming took 2 bases from V and 2 from J, leaving 6 bases between them. This CDR3 comprises 13 residues. The CDR3 DNA follows: TGTGCTAGTGGTTTGTCCTCTAACACTGAAGCTTTCTTT. Translated: CASGLSSNTEAFF.

The chain joins TRBV7-9 to TRBJ2-3; TRBD2 agrees at 7 bases. After removal of 6 bases from V and 3 bases from J, the junction contained 12 bases not matched to a gene. The CDR3 runs 16 residues. Germline V CDR1 and CDR2: SEHNR, FQNEAQ (reference sequence). The DNA of the CDR3 is TGTGCCAGCAGTCCTGTGGGCGGCGGGAGAACAGATACGCAGTATTTT. It specifies CASSPVGGGRTDTQYF.

The chain couples TRBV7-2 to TRBJ1-2, with D unresolved. The CDR3 sequence is 14 residues long. The germline CDR1 and CDR2 sequences are SGHTA and FQGNSA. V was clipped by 5 bases and J by 7 bases, with 17 bases between them. DNA for the CDR3: TGTGCCAGCAGCCCTAGCACATTCCGGCGTGGCTACACCTTC. Protein product: CASSPSTFRRGYTF.

The CDR3 here is CASSMSWTSASGGELFF. DNA for the CDR3: TGTGCCAGTAGTATGAGTTGGACTAGCGCATCTGGCGGGGAGCTGTTTTTT. V and J are TRBV19 and TRBJ2-2, with 9 positions matching TRBD2. The germline V gene has CDR1 LNHDA and CDR2 SQIVND (reference sequence). The length of the CDR3 is 17 residues. V shed 3 bases, J shed 7 bases, and the junction held 12 bases outside the gene matches. Combining the CDR3 with reference TRBV19 and TRBJ2-2 gives the whole variable domain DGGITQSPKYLFRKEGQNVTLSCEQNLNHDAMYWYRQDPGQGLRLIYYSQIVNDFQKGDIAEGYSVSREKKESFPLTVTSAQKNPTAFYLCASSMSWTSASGGELFFGEGSRLTVL.

Comment on this clone: The sample holds other DNA sequences that translate to the same CDR3. This chain links TRBV29-1 with TRBJ2-7, with D perhaps assigned TRBD1 or TRBD2 (5 bases each). The CDR3 length is 11 residues. Germline V gene lookup returns CDR1 SQVTM and CDR2 ANQGSEA. V lost 6 bases to trimming and J lost 5 bases, with 11 bases between them. The CDR3 nucleotides read TGCAGCGTAGGGACCGGGGACGAGCAGTACTTC. Translated, it gives CSVGTGDEQYF.

For this clone: Other DNA sequences from this sample encode an identical CDR3 as well. The chain combines TRBV30 with TRBJ2-3, with D uncertain. Trimming removed 0 bases at V and 6 bases at J, with 7 bases between. This CDR3 has 12 amino acids. The germline V gene encodes CDR1 GTSNPN and CDR2 SVGIG (reference sequence). The CDR3, as DNA: TGTGCCTGGAGTGTACGTGGGGATACGCAGTATTTT. It is translated as CAWSVRGDTQYF.

The rearrangement joins TRBV11-2 to TRBJ2-7; D is possibly TRBD1 (6 bases). CDR1 is SGHAT, CDR2 FQNNGV, per germline. Trimming left V 5 bases short and J 0 bases short, with 11 bases between. This CDR3 region has 14 residues. The CDR3 DNA reads as TGTGCCAGCAGCCCCAGGACAGCCTCCTACGAGCAGTACTTC. It specifies CASSPRTASYEQYF.

Concerning this clone itself: The sample holds other DNA sequences that translate to the same CDR3. This chain joins TRBV7-3 and TRBJ2-3, with no clear D. Germline CDR1 and CDR2: SGHTA and FQGTGA. The V gene lost 2 bases and the J gene lost 0 bases, with 6 bases spanning the gap. This CDR3 region has 14 residues. CDR3: CASSLRGSTDTQYF. The CDR3 DNA reads TGTGCCAGCAGCTTACGCGGAAGCACAGATACGCAGTATTTT.

DNA for the CDR3: TGTGCCAGCAGTGAATTTCCAGGGTCCTATCGTGGCAATCAGCCCCAGCATTTT. Amino acids: CASSEFPGSYRGNQPQHF. The V gene is TRBV6-1, the J gene TRBJ1-5; a weak D match, TRBD1 (5 bases). V was pared by 2 bases and J by 2 bases, with 19 bases between. The germline gives CDR1 MNHNS, CDR2 SASEGT. This CDR3 spans 18 amino acids.

The chain links TRBV4-3 to TRBJ1-4; 9 bases map to TRBD1. The CDR3 loop spans 14 amino acids. From germline, CDR1 is LGHNA and CDR2 YSLEER. The V gene end was trimmed by 4 bases and the J gene end by 8 bases; junction bases not matched to a gene: 5. In nucleotides, the CDR3 is TGCGCCAGCAGCCCCGGGACAGGGCCAGAAAAACTGTTTTTT. Amino acid sequence: CASSPGTGPEKLFF.

This chain links TRBV29-1 with TRBJ2-1; D gene unclear. Deletions cut 3 bases from V and 10 bases from J, with 10 bases between. Looked up from germline, CDR1 is SQVTM and CDR2 is ANQGSEA. This CDR3 has 11 residues. DNA of the CDR3: TGCAGCGTTGATGAATGGGGAGAGCAGTTCTTC. Residues: CSVDEWGEQFF.

The rearrangement joins TRBV7-9 to TRBJ2-4, with 7 nucleotides matching TRBD2. Looked up from germline, CDR1 is SEHNR and CDR2 is FQNEAQ (reference sequence). This CDR3 has 17 residues. The J segment lost 1 base and the V segment lost 6 bases, leaving 12 bases of the junction unmatched. CDR3 coding DNA: TGTGCCAGCAGTCAGGGATTCAGCGGGAACGCCAAAAACATTCAGTACTTC. Translated, it gives CASSQGFSGNAKNIQYF.

The chain joins TRBV28 to TRBJ1-5; 8 bases are shared with TRBD1. Germline CDR1 is MDHEN and CDR2 is SYDVKM. Unmatched junction bases numbered 12, after V lost 5 bases and J lost 0 bases. The CDR3 consists of 18 residues. CDR3 nucleotide sequence: TGTGCCAGCAGTCCGCCGGGACAGGTGGAATATAGCAATCAGCCCCAGCATTTT. Translated: CASSPPGQVEYSNQPQHF.

The chain couples TRBV18 to TRBJ2-7, with 8 positions matching TRBD1. The V gene's germline CDR1 is KGHSH and CDR2 LQKENI. J was trimmed by 6 bases and V by 1 base; bases with no gene match: 5. This CDR3 is built from 14 residues. The CDR3 is CASSPHRGSPEQYF. The CDR3 DNA reads TGTGCCAGCTCACCACACAGGGGGTCCCCCGAGCAGTACTTC.

This clone was counted once. The chain uses TRBV18 and TRBJ2-4; D not resolved. The CDR3 is 16 residues long. Germline V gene lookup returns CDR1 KGHSH and CDR2 LQKENI. The V end lost 0 bases, the J end lost 0 bases, and 9 bases lay between the germline ends. The CDR3 sequence: CASSPPDTLAKNIQYF. The CDR3 DNA sequence: TGTGCCAGCTCACCACCCGACACTCTAGCCAAAAACATTCAGTACTTC.

The gene calls are TRBV10-1 and TRBJ2-2, with D unclear. Between the trimmed V and J ends, which lost 2 bases and 5 bases, there was a span of 6 bases. Germline CDR1 and CDR2: WNHNN and SYGVQD (reference sequence). The CDR3 has 13 residues. The CDR3 sequence is CASSEPLTGELFF. In DNA, the CDR3 is TGCGCCAGCAGTGAGCCCCTTACCGGGGAGCTGTTTTTT.

This clone occurred once. V usage is TRBV28 and J usage is TRBJ2-2; 10 nucleotides align to TRBD1. This CDR3 contains 16 residues. The V segment lost 2 bases and the J segment 2 bases; nucleotides outside the gene matches: 2. Germline CDR1 MDHEN, CDR2 SYDVKM. The CDR3 spells CASSLPTGGNTGELFF. CDR3 bases: TGTGCCAGCAGTTTACCGACAGGGGGCAACACCGGGGAGCTGTTTTTT.

V usage is TRBV28 and J usage is TRBJ2-4; 10 positions match TRBD2. The CDR3 covers 15 residues. Trimming cost V 5 bases and J 0 bases; bases outside gene matches: 1. The germline CDR1 and CDR2 sequences are MDHEN and SYDVKM. This CDR3 is CASSTSGIAKNIQYF. CDR3 DNA: TGTGCCAGCAGTACTAGCGGGATAGCCAAAAACATTCAGTACTTC.

V and J are TRBV28 and TRBJ1-4; a possible D gene is TRBD1 (5 bases). V lost 7 bases, J lost 8 bases, and 14 bases lay in between. The CDR3 sequence is 13 residues long. Germline CDR1 is MDHEN and CDR2 is SYDVKM. The DNA for the CDR3 is TGTGCCAGCACCCGCGGACACGGGGAAAAACTGTTTTTT. This sequence encodes CASTRGHGEKLFF.

The chain links TRBV10-3 to TRBJ2-5; D is ambiguous. Trimming left V 7 bases short and J 11 bases short, with 14 bases between. The CDR3 length is 11 residues. The germline V gene has CDR1 ENHRY and CDR2 SYGVKD. CDR3 region: CAIMWGKEQYF. The CDR3 nucleotides are TGTGCCATCATGTGGGGTAAGGAGCAGTACTTC.

The rearrangement joins TRBV5-5 to TRBJ2-3; D is undetermined. There are 15 residues in the CDR3. The V gene's germline CDR1 is SGHKS and CDR2 YYEKEE (reference sequence). V lost 2 bases and J lost 0, with 10 bases in between. CDR3 amino acids: CASSLSGPSTDTQYF. DNA for the CDR3: TGTGCCAGCAGCTTATCCGGCCCTAGCACAGATACGCAGTATTTT.

In its sample, this clone was seen once. The chain is built from TRBV28 and TRBJ1-2; no clear D. Per the germline V gene, CDR1 is MDHEN and CDR2 is SYDVKM. The CDR3 has 15 amino acids. The V end lost 6 bases, the J end lost 7 bases, and 21 bases lay between the germline ends. CDR3 in amino acids: CASSAGPGLLGGYTF. Written as DNA, the CDR3 is TGTGCCAGCAGCGCGGGCCCTGGCTTACTCGGTGGCTACACCTTC.

The chain combines TRBV2 with TRBJ2-1; D not certain. Germline CDR1 is SNHLY and CDR2 is FYNNEI. This CDR3 spans 15 amino acids. The V end was cut by 4 bases, the J end by 5 bases, with 15 bases between. The CDR3 loop is CASSGVAPRNNEQFF. In DNA, the CDR3 is TGTGCCAGCAGTGGAGTCGCTCCCCGAAACAATGAGCAGTTCTTC.

The chain is built from TRBV28 and TRBJ1-1; D is unresolved. The length of the CDR3 is 12 residues. Trimming pared 6 bases from V and 5 bases from J, leaving 10 bases between. Germline loops: CDR1 MDHEN, CDR2 SYDVKM. The CDR3 sequence is CASRLGGTEAFF. The CDR3 DNA is TGTGCCAGCAGACTAGGAGGGACTGAAGCTTTCTTT. The full variable domain, completed using reference TRBV28 and TRBJ1-1, is DVKVTQSSRYLVKRTGEKVFLECVQDMDHENMFWYRQDPGLGLRLIYFSYDVKMKEKGDIPEGYSVSREKKERFSLILESASTNQTSMYLCASRLGGTEAFFGQGTRLTVV.

The chain recombines TRBV7-3 with TRBJ2-2, with 8 bases identical to TRBD2. With 0 bases clipped from V and 4 bases from J, the junction kept 4 bases outside the gene matches. The CDR3 length is 16 residues. Germline CDR1 reads SGHTA; CDR2 reads FQGTGA. The CDR3 nucleotides read TGTGCCAGCAGCTTAACCAGCGGGAGTACCACCGGGGAGCTGTTTTTT. Protein product: CASSLTSGSTTGELFF.